The 4 T cell receptor beta chains reported below all come from one sample, sequenced in a study of shared clonotypes between healthy human individuals. Sequencing used immunoSEQ multiplex PCR; TCRdb keeps in-frame clones, though not all of them. The sample holds more than 2,000,000 clones; around 94% are singletons and the top ten take more than 0.12%. The specimen was naive CD4+ T cells sorted from blood. Subset of the sample: CD45RA+ positively selected. These receptors were obtained from a man aged 18 to 30 in good health.

The chain links TRBV7-2 to TRBJ2-4; TRBD1 might be the D (6 bases). The CDR3 sequence is 19 residues long. CDR1 and CDR2 (germline): SGHTA, FQGNSA. V lost 1 base and J 4 bases, leaving 23 bases between the germline ends. This chain's CDR3 is CASSLVVVKPDSKKNIQYF. CDR3 in DNA: TGTGCCAGCAGCTTAGTAGTTGTTAAACCGGACAGCAAGAAAAACATTCAGTACTTC.

J is TRBJ1-6 and V is TRBV2; D is uncertain. The CDR3 is 17 amino acids. The V end lost 6 bases, the J end lost 0 bases, and 15 bases lay between the germline ends. Looked up from germline, CDR1 is SNHLY and CDR2 is FYNNEI. CDR3 loop: CASSGRHSNSYNSPLHF. CDR3 DNA: TGTGCCAGCAGCGGACGTCATTCTAACTCCTATAATTCACCCCTCCACTTT. The full variable domain, in which reference TRBV2 and TRBJ1-6 provide the parts outside the CDR3, is EPEVTQTPSHQVTQMGQEVILRCVPISNHLYFYWYRQILGQKVEFLVSFYNNEISEKSEIFDDQFSVERPDGSNFTLKIRSTKLEDSAMYFCASSGRHSNSYNSPLHFGNGTRLTVT.

This rearrangement joins TRBV5-6 to TRBJ1-1; D gene uncertain. V was trimmed by 4 bases and J by 5 bases, leaving 9 bases between them. CDR1 and CDR2 (germline): SGHDT, YYEEEE. The CDR3 is 12 residues long. CDR3 nucleotide sequence: TGTGCCAGCAGCCCCCGCTTAACTGAAGCTTTCTTT. Amino acid sequence: CASSPRLTEAFF.

The chain recombines TRBV19 with TRBJ2-1; 8 positions match TRBD2. The length of the CDR3 is 15 residues. Germline-derived CDR1 and CDR2 are LNHDA and SQIVND (reference sequence). With V trimmed by 6 bases and J by 7 bases, 11 bases remained unmatched. CDR3 in DNA: TGTGCCAGTAGCCGGGGGGGCAAGGCCCAAAATGAGCAGTTCTTC. Its protein is CASSRGGKAQNEQFF.